The T cell receptor beta chain described here comes from a study of blood T cell repertoires in COVID-19. Across the whole study: Samples of COVID-19 (acute and convalescent) were obtained from the United States, Italy and Spain.

In the original analysis: Reference gene primer amplification yielded estimated nucleated cell counts. Some clones are missing from TCRdb's copy, which holds only in-frame ones; the method was immunoSEQ multiplex PCR. V and J calls and clone size come straight from that table; D and trimming were deduced from the DNA. Here the sample spans around 260,000 clones, around 87% being singletons. This receptor was identified in a woman in her forties who had recovered from COVID-19. The sample taken for sequencing was peripheral blood.

The CDR3 sequence: CASSFDRANTEAFF. As DNA, the CDR3 is TGCGCCAGCAGCTTCGACAGGGCGAACACTGAAGCTTTCTTT. V gene TRBV5-1 combines with J gene TRBJ1-1, with 7 bases lining up with TRBD1. In germline, CDR1 is SGHRS, CDR2 YFSETQ. V was pared by 2 bases and J by 1 base, with 2 bases of the junction left unmatched. The CDR3 has 14 amino acids.